The 6 T cell receptor beta chains in this list originate from one sample, sequenced in a study of blood T cell repertoires in COVID-19. Here immunoSEQ multiplex PCR was the method, and the copy in TCRdb shows in-frame clones only, minus some. Of around 100,000 clones detected, 80% to 90% appear once; the ten largest clones hold over 15%. Sequencing was carried out using peripheral blood. The source is a human donor in a cohort sampled during active COVID-19.

The rearrangement uses TRBV5-1 and TRBJ1-5, with 7 bases matching TRBD1. The V segment lost 4 bases and the J segment 2 bases; nucleotides outside the gene matches: 6. The length of the CDR3 is 15 residues. The V gene's germline CDR1 is SGHRS and CDR2 YFSETQ. In DNA, the CDR3 is TGCGCCAGCAGCCTCCAGGGGGAGCGCAATCAGCCCCAGCATTTT. Its translation: CASSLQGERNQPQHF. Looking up the rest from reference TRBV5-1 and TRBJ1-5 gives the full variable domain: KAGVTQTPRYLIKTRGQQVTLSCSPISGHRSVSWYQQTPGQGLQFLFEYFSETQRNKGNFPGRFSGRQFSNSRSEMNVSTLELGDSALYLCASSLQGERNQPQHFGDGTRLSIL.

The genes are TRBV7-3 and TRBJ2-3; 15 bases align to TRBD2. J gave up 3 bases and V 6 bases, and 10 bases lay outside the gene matches. This CDR3 region has 18 residues. Germline V gene sequence: CDR1 SGHTA, CDR2 FQGTGA. CDR3 nucleotides: TGTGCCAGCAGTTATACCGGGACTAGCGGGGGGTTGACAGATACGCAGTATTTT. Translating gives CASSYTGTSGGLTDTQYF.

V gene TRBV25-1 combines with J gene TRBJ1-4, with 7 bases that match TRBD1. V trimming: 3 bases; J trimming: 5 bases; junction bases outside the gene matches: 6. CDR3 length equals 15 residues. Germline CDR1 MGHDK, CDR2 SYGVNS. This CDR3 is CASSDAGGWNEKLFF. The CDR3 bases are TGTGCCAGCAGTGACGCAGGGGGGTGGAATGAAAAACTGTTTTTT.

The rearrangement uses TRBV2 and TRBJ2-1; D might be TRBD1 (6 bases). The CDR3 has 14 amino acids. The germline gives CDR1 SNHLY, CDR2 FYNNEI. V lost 7 bases, J lost 3 bases, and 13 bases lay in between. The CDR3 sequence is CASTETGNYNEQFF. The CDR3 DNA reads TGTGCCAGCACTGAGACAGGTAACTACAATGAGCAGTTCTTC.

The chain combines TRBV4-1 with TRBJ1-2; TRBD1 aligns across 8 bases. Germline assignment: CDR1 MGHRA and CDR2 YSYEKL. Trimming cost V 2 bases and J 4 bases; bases outside gene matches: 3. The CDR3 length is 14 residues. The chain's CDR3 is CASSQNRGVYGYTF. The CDR3, as DNA: TGCGCCAGCAGCCAAAACAGGGGGGTCTATGGCTACACCTTC.

CDR3 region: CASSLVELNYGYTF. CDR3 coding DNA: TGTGCCAGCAGCTTAGTGGAGCTAAACTATGGCTACACCTTC. The genes are TRBV5-4 and TRBJ1-2, with D hard to call. This CDR3 has 14 residues. Germline lookup yields CDR1 SGHNT and CDR2 YYREEE (reference sequence). Trimming cost V 2 bases and J 2 bases, with 10 bases left between them.